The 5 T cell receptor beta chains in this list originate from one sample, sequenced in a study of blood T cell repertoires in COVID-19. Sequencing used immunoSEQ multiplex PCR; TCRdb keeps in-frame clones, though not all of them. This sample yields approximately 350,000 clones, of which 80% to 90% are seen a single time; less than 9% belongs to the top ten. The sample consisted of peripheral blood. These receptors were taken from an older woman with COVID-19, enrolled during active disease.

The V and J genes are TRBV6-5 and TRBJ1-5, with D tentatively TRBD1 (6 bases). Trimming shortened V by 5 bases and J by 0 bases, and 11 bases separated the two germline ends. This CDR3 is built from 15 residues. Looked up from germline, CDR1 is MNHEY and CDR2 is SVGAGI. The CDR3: CASSLQGYSNQPQHF. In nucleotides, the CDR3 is TGTGCCAGCAGTCTGCAGGGGTATAGCAATCAGCCCCAGCATTTT.

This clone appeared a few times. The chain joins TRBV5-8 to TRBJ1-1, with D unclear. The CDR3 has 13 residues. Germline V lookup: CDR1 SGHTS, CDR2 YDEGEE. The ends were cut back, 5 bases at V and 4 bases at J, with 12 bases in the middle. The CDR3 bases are TGTGCCAGCAGATGGAGGGTAGGCACTGAAGCTTTCTTT. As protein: CASRWRVGTEAFF.

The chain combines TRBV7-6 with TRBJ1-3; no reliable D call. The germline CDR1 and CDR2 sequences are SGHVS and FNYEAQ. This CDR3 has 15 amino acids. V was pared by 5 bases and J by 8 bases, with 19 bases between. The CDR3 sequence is CASSAGNAPGHTIYF. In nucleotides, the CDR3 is TGTGCCAGCAGCGCCGGGAATGCCCCCGGGCACACCATATATTTT.

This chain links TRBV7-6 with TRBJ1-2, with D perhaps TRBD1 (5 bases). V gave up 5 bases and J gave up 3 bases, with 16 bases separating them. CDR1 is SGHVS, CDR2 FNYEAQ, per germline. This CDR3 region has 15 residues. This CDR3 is CASSPYGTADYGYTF. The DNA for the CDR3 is TGTGCCAGCAGCCCATACGGGACTGCTGACTATGGCTACACCTTC. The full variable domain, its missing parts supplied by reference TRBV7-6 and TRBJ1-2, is GAGVSQSPRYKVTKRGQDVALRCDPISGHVSLYWYRQALGQGPEFLTYFNYEAQQDKSGLPNDRFSAERPEGSISTLTIQRTEQRDSAMYRCASSPYGTADYGYTFGSGTRLTVV.

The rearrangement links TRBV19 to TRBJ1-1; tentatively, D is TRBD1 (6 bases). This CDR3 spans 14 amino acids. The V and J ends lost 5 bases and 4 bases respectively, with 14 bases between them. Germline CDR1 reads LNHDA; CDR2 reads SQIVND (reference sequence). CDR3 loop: CASSRHRDTTEAFF. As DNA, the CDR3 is TGTGCCAGTAGTCGCCATAGGGACACCACTGAAGCTTTCTTT. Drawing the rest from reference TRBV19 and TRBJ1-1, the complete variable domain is DGGITQSPKYLFRKEGQNVTLSCEQNLNHDAMYWYRQDPGQGLRLIYYSQIVNDFQKGDIAEGYSVSREKKESFPLTVTSAQKNPTAFYLCASSRHRDTTEAFFGQGTRLTVV.